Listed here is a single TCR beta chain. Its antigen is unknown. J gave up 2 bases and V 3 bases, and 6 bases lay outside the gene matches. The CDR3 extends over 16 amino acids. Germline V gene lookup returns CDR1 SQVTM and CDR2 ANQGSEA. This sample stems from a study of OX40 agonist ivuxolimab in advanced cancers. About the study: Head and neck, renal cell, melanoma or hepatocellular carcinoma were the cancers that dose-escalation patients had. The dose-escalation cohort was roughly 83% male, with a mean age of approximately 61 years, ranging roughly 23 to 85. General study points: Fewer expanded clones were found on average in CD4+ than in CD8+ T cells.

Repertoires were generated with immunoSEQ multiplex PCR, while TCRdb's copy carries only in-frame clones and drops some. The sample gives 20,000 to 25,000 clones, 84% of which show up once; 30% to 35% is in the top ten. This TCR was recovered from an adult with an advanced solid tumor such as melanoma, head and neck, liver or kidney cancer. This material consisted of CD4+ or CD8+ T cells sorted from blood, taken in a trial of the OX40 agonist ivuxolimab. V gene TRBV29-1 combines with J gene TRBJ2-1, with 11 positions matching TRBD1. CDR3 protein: CSVDPRDRGTYNEQFF. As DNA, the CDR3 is TGCAGCGTTGACCCTCGGGACAGGGGGACCTACAATGAGCAGTTCTTC.